This section outlines one TCR beta chain sequence together with its context. There is no known antigen for this receptor. One base away there is no much larger clone; base qualities are not given. The sample originates from a study of technical replicates of blood from a few donors (dated by TCRdb to the late 2010s). CDR1 and CDR2 are drawn from the germline V gene (reference sequence): SEHNR, FQNEAQ. There are 15 amino acids in the CDR3, from cysteine to phenylalanine inclusive. Only the CDR3 part of the read is kept: 45 bases, read in frame from the first base. V was cut back by 1 base and J by 0 bases, leaving a gap of 6 bases between them. The library was generated by the immunoSEQ multiplex PCR assay. What TCRdb holds here is the immuneACCESS table cut down to in-frame rearrangements. Part of the clones is not present; checked against another copy, under half of the missing clones reflect an unresolved V gene, and the others are unexplained. Here the sample has under 70,000 clones; 85% to 90% occur a single time. The top ten clonotypes cover roughly 5.8% of the sample.

Sequencing used PBMCs. The sequence came from a human donor in good health. Some clones in this sample may be carry-over from other donors' samples. The chain uses TRBV7-9 and TRBJ2-2; the D gene remains uncertain. The nucleotides read TGTGCCAGCAGCTTAGTCCGGGCGAACACCGGGGAGCTGTTTTTT. It is translated as CASSLVRANTGELFF.